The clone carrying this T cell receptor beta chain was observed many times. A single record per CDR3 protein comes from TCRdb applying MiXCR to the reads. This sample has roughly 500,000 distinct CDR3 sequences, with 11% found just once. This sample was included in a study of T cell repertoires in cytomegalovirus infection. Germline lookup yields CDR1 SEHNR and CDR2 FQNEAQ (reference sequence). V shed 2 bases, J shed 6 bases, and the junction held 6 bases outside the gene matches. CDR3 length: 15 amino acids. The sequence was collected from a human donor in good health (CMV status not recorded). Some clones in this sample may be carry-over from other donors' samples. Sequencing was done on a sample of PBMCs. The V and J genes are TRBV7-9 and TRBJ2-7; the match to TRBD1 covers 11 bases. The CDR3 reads CASSLFSGTGGEQYF. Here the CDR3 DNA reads TGTGCCAGCAGCTTATTCTCCGGGACAGGGGGCGAGCAGTACTTC.